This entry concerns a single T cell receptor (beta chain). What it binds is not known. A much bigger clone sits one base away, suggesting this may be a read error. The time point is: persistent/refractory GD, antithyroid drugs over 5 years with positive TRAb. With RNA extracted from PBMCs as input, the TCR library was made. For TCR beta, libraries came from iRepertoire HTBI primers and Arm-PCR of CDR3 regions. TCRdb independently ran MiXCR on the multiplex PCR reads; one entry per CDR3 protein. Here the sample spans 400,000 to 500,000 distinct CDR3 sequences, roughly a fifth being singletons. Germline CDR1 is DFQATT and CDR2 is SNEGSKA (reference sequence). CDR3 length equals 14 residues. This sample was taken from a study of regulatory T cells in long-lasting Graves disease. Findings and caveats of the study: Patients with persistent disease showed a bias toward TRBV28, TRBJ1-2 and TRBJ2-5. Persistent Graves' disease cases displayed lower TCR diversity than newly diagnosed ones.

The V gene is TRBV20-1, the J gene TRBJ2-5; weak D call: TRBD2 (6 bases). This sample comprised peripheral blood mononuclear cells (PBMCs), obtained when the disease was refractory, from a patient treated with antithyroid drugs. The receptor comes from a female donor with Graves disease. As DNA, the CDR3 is TGCAGTGCTAGAGTACGGGACTTCCAAGAGACCCGGTACTTC. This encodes CSARVRDFQETRYF.